These 7 T cell receptor beta chains originate from one sample sequenced in a study of cytomegalovirus exposure and HLA in healthy donors (TCRdb year 2017). Receptor libraries were prepared by the immunoSEQ multiplex PCR assay. A mixture of 60 forward primers for TCR Vbeta segments and 13 reverse primers for TCR Jbeta segments was used in the multiplex PCR. The source is immuneACCESS, and TCRdb retained only in-frame sequences with V and J called. Part of the clones is not carried over; for the studies checked, unresolved V genes explain less than half of this, and the remainder is unexplained. In all, the sample holds about 150,000 clones, and nearly 80% of those were seen once. The ten largest clones take up 9.5% to 15% of the sample. Sequenced sample: PBMCs. The receptors stem from a man younger than 45 in good health and CMV-seropositive.

The chain uses TRBV5-1 and TRBJ2-1; TRBD2 matches at 8 bases. J was trimmed by 10 bases and V by 0 bases; bases with no gene match: 12. Germline CDR1 reads SGHRS; CDR2 reads YFSETQ. The CDR3 extends over 16 amino acids. CDR3: CASSLEVAGLTGEQFF. In DNA form, the CDR3 reads TGCGCCAGCAGCTTGGAAGTAGCGGGGCTCACAGGAGAGCAGTTCTTC.

The chain joins TRBV7-9 to TRBJ1-2; a possible D gene is TRBD1 (5 bases). The germline V and J ends were trimmed by 6 bases and 5 bases, with 16 bases remaining between them. Germline V gene sequence: CDR1 SEHNR, CDR2 FQNEAQ (reference sequence). The CDR3 is 14 amino acids. The chain's CDR3 is CASRGNTRTYGYTF. CDR3 coding DNA: TGTGCCAGCAGGGGAAATACGAGGACATATGGCTACACCTTC.

The gene calls are TRBV7-8 and TRBJ1-2; no clear D gene. Per germline, CDR1 SGHVS and CDR2 FQNEAQ. The V end was cut by 3 bases, the J end by 3 bases, with 8 bases between. CDR3 length: 13 residues. CDR3 DNA sequence: TGTGCCAGCAGCTTCGGCGCGGACTATGGCTACACCTTC. Its translation is CASSFGADYGYTF. The variable domain in full, completed from reference TRBV7-8 and TRBJ1-2, reads GAGVSQSPRYKVAKRGQDVALRCDPISGHVSLFWYQQALGQGPEFLTYFQNEAQLDKSGLPSDRFFAERPEGSVSTLKIQRTQQEDSAVYLCASSFGADYGYTFGSGTRLTVV.

The chain uses TRBV7-8 and TRBJ1-1; D is possibly TRBD1 (5 bases). This CDR3 comprises 11 residues. Trimming left V 11 bases short and J 5 bases short, with 12 bases between. Germline V gene lookup returns CDR1 SGHVS and CDR2 FQNEAQ. CDR3 sequence reads: CAAGGTTEAFF. The CDR3 DNA sequence: TGTGCCGCCGGGGGAACGACTGAAGCTTTCTTT.

This rearrangement joins TRBV10-2 to TRBJ2-1, with TRBD2 matching 15 bases. The V gene end was trimmed by 8 bases and the J gene end by 7 bases; junction bases not matched to a gene: 3. The CDR3 loop spans 14 amino acids. Germline V lookup: CDR1 WSHSY, CDR2 SAAADI. CDR3 nucleotides: TGCGCCAGCGGACTAGCGGGAGGGCCGAATGAGCAGTTCTTC. Its translation: CASGLAGGPNEQFF.

J is TRBJ1-5 and V is TRBV18; D is unresolved. CDR1 is KGHSH, CDR2 LQKENI, per germline. The ends were cut back, 3 bases at V and 3 bases at J, with 12 bases in the middle. The CDR3 has 15 amino acids. Here the CDR3 DNA reads TGTGCCAGCTCACCCCTAGCGGGAACCAATCAGCCCCAGCATTTT. It yields the protein CASSPLAGTNQPQHF.

This clone has more than one count but fewer than ten. The rearrangement joins TRBV7-6 to TRBJ2-7; 9 bases align to TRBD2. The CDR3 loop spans 16 amino acids. Germline loops: CDR1 SGHVS, CDR2 FNYEAQ. V lost 5 bases and J lost 2; bases outside the gene matches: 10. Here the CDR3 DNA reads TGTGCCAGCAGCACTTATGCGATAGCGGGAGCCTACGAGCAGTACTTC. It is translated as CASSTYAIAGAYEQYF.